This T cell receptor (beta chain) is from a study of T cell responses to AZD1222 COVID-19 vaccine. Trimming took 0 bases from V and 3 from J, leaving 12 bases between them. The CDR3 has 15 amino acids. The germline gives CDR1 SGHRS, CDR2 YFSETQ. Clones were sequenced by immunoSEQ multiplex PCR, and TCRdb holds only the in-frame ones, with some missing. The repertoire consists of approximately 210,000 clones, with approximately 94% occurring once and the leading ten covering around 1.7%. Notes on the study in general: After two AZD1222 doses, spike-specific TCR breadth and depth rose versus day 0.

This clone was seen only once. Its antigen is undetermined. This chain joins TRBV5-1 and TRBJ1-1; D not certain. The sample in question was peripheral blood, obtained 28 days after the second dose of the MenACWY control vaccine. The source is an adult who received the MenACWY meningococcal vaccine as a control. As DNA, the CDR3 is TGCGCCAGCAGCTTGGGAGGGCGCGGGGACACTGAAGCTTTCTTT. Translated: CASSLGGRGDTEAFF. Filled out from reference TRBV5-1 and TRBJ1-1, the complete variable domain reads KAGVTQTPRYLIKTRGQQVTLSCSPISGHRSVSWYQQTPGQGLQFLFEYFSETQRNKGNFPGRFSGRQFSNSRSEMNVSTLELGDSALYLCASSLGGRGDTEAFFGQGTRLTVV.